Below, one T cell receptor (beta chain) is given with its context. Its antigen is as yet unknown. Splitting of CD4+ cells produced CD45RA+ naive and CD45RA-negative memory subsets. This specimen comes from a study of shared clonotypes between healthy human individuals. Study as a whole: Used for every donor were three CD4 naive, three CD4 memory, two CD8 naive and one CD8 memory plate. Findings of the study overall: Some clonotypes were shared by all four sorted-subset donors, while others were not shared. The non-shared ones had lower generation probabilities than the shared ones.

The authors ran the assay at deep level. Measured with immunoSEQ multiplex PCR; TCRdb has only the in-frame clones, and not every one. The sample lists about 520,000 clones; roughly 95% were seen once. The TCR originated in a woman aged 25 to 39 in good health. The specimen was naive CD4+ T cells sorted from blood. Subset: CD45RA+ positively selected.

CDR3 sequence (DNA): TGTGCCTGGCACCCAACGATCTCTGGAAACACCATATATTTT. Protein product: CAWHPTISGNTIYF. The rearrangement joins TRBV30 to TRBJ1-3; unclear D gene. CDR1 and CDR2 from the germline V gene are GTSNPN and SVGIG (reference sequence). V was trimmed by 5 bases and J by 0 bases, leaving 11 bases between them. The CDR3 is 14 amino acids.